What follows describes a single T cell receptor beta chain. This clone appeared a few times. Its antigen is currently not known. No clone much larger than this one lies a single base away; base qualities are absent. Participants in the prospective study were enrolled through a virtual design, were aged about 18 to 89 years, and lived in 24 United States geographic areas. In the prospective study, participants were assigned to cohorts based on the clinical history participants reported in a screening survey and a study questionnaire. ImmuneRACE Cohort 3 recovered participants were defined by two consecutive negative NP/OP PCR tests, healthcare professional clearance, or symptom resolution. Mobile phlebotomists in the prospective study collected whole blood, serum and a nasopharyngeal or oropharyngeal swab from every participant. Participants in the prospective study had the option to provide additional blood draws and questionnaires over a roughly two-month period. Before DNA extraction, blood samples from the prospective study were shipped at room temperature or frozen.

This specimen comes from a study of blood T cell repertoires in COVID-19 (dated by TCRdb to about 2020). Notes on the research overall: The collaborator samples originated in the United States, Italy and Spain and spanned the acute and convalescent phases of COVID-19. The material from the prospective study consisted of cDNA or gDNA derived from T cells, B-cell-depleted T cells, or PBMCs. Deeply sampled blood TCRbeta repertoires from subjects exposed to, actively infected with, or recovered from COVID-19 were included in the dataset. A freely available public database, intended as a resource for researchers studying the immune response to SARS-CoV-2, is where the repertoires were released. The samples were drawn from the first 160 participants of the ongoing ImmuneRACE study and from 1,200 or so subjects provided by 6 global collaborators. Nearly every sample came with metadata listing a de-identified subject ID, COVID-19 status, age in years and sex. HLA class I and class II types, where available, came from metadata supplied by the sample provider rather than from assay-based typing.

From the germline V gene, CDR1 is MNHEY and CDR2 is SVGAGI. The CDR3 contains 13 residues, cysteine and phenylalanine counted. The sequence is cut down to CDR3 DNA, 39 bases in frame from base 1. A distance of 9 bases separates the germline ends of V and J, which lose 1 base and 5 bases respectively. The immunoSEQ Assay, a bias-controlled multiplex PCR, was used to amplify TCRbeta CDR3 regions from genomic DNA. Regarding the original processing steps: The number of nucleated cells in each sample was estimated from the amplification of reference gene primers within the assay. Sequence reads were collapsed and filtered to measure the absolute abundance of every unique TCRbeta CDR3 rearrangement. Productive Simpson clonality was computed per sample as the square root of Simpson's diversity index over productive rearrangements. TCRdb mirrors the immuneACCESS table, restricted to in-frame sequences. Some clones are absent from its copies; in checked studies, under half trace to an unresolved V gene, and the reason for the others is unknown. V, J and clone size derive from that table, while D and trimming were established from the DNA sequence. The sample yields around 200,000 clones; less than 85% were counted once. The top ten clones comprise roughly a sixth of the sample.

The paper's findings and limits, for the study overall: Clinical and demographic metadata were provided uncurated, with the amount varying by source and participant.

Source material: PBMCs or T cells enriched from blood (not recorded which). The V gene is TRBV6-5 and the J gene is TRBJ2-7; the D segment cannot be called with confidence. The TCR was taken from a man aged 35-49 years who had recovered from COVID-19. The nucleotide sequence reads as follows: TGTGCCAGCAGTTACTATTACGGTAACGAGCAGTACTTC. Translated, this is CASSYYYGNEQYF.